This TCR beta chain was captured by sequencing in a study of control samples from healthy donors and cancer patients. This clone was counted a single time. Libraries were prepared by immunoSEQ multiplex PCR; TCRdb keeps only in-frame clonotypes and omits some of them. The sample lists over 10,000 clones; 77% were seen once. The TCR comes from a male donor with melanoma. Material: formalin-fixed, paraffin-embedded tissue.

The CDR3 spells CASSIAGGADTQYF. The DNA for the CDR3 is TGCGCCAGCAGTATAGCGGGGGGCGCAGATACGCAGTATTTT. The rearrangement links TRBV5-1 to TRBJ2-3; 10 positions match TRBD2. This CDR3 has 14 amino acids. Unmatched junction bases numbered 4, after V lost 5 bases and J lost 4 bases. The V gene's germline CDR1 is SGHRS and CDR2 YFSETQ. The full variable domain, with the rest looked up from reference TRBV5-1 and TRBJ2-3, is KAGVTQTPRYLIKTRGQQVTLSCSPISGHRSVSWYQQTPGQGLQFLFEYFSETQRNKGNFPGRFSGRQFSNSRSEMNVSTLELGDSALYLCASSIAGGADTQYFGPGTRLTVL.